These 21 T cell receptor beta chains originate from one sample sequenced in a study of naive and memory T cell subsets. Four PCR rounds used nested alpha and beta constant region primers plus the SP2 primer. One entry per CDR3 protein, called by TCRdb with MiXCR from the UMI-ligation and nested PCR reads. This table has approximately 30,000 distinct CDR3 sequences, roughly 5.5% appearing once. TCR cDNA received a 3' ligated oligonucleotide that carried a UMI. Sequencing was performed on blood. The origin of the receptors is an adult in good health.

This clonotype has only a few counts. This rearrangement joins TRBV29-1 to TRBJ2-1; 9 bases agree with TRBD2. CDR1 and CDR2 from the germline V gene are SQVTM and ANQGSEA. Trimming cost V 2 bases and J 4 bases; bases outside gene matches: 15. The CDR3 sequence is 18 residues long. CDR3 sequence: CSVEPGGGSSGSYNEQFF. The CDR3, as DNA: TGCAGCGTTGAACCCGGGGGGGGGAGTAGCGGGAGTTACAATGAGCAGTTCTTC.

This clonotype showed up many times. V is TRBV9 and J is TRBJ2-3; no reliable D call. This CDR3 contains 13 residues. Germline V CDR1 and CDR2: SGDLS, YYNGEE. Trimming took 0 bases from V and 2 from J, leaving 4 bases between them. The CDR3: CASSVGPTDTQYF. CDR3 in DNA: TGTGCCAGCAGCGTAGGTCCCACAGATACGCAGTATTTT.

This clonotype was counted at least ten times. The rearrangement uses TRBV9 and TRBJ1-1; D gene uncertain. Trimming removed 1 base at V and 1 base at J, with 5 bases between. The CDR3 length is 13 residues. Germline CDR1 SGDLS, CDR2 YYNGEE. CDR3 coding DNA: TGTGCCAGCAGCGTAAGTAGGAACACTGAAGCTTTCTTT. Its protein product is CASSVSRNTEAFF.

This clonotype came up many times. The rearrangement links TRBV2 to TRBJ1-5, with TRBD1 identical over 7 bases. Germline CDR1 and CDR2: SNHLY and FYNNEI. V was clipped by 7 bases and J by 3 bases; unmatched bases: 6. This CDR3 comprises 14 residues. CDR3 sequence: CASTGTEYNQPQHF. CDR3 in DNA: TGTGCCAGCACCGGGACAGAATACAATCAGCCCCAGCATTTT.

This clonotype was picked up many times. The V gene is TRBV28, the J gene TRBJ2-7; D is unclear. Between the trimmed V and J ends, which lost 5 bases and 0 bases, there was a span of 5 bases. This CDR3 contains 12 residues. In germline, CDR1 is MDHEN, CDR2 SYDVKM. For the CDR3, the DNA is TGTGCCAGCAGTAGGGTCTCCTACGAGCAGTACTTC. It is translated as CASSRVSYEQYF.

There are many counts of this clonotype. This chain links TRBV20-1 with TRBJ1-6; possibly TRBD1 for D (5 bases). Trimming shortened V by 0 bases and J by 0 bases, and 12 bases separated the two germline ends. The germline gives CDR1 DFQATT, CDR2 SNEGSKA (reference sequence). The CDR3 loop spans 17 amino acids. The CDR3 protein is CSARDHGASSYNSPLHF. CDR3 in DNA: TGCAGTGCTAGAGATCACGGGGCCAGCTCCTATAATTCACCCCTCCACTTT.

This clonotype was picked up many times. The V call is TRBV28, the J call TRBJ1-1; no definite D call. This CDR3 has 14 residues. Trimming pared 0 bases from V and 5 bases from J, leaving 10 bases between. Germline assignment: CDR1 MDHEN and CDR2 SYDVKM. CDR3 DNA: TGTGCCAGCAGTTTATGGGCTCCTGAGACTGAAGCTTTCTTT. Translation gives CASSLWAPETEAFF.

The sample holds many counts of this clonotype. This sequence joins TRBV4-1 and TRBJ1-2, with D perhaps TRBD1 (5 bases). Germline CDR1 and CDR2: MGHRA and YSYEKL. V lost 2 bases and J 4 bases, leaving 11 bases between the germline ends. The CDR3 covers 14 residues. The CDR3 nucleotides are TGCGCCAGCAGCCAATACGGGACGACCTATGGCTACACCTTC. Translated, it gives CASSQYGTTYGYTF.

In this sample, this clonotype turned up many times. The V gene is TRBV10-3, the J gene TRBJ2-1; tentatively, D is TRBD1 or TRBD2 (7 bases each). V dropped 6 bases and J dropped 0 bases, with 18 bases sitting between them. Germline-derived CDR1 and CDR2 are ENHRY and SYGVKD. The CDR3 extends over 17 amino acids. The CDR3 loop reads CAISSGGRTSSYNEQFF. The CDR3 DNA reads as TGTGCCATCAGCTCAGGGGGGCGGACTAGCTCCTACAATGAGCAGTTCTTC.

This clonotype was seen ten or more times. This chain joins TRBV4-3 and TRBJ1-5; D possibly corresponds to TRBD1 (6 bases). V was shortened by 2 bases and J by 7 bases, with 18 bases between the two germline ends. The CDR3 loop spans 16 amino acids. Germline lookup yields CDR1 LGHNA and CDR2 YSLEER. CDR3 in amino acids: CASSQLWGARGQPQHF. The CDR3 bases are TGCGCCAGCAGCCAACTATGGGGGGCGCGAGGACAGCCCCAGCATTTT.

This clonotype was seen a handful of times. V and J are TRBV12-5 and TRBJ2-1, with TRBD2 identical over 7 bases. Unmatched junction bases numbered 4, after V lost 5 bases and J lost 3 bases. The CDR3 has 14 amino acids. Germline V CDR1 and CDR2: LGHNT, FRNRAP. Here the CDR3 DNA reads TGTGCTAGTGGTCAGCGGGATAGCTACAATGAGCAGTTCTTC. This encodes CASGQRDSYNEQFF.

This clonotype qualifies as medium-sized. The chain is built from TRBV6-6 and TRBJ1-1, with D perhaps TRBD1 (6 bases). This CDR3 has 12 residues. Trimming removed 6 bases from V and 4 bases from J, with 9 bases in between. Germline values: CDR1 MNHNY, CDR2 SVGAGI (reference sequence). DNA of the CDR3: TGTGCCAGCAGAAGGGGGGGCACTGAAGCTTTCTTT. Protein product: CASRRGGTEAFF.

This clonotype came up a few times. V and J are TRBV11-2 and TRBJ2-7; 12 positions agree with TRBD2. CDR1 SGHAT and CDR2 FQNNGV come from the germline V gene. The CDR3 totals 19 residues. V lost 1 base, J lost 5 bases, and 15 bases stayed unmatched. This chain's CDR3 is CASSLVPSGRATLGDEQYF. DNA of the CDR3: TGTGCCAGCAGCTTAGTACCTAGCGGGAGGGCGACCCTTGGTGACGAGCAGTACTTC. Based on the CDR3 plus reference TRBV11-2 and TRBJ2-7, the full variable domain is EAGVAQSPRYKIIEKRQSVAFWCNPISGHATLYWYQQILGQGPKLLIQFQNNGVVDDSQLPKDRFSAERLKGVDSTLKIQPAKLEDSAVYLCASSLVPSGRATLGDEQYFGPGTRLTVT.

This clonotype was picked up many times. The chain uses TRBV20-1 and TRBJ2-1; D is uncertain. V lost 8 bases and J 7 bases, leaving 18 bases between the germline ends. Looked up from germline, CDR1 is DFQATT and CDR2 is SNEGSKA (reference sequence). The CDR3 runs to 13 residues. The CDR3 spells CSFHRAPWNEQFF. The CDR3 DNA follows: TGCAGTTTCCATAGGGCCCCCTGGAATGAGCAGTTCTTC.

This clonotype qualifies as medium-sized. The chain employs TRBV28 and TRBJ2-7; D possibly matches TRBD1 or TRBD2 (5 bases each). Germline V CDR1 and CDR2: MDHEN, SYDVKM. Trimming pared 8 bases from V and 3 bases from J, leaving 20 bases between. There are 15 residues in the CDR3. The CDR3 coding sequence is TGTGCCAGCCTCCGGGGCGGGCCCGGTGACTACGAGCAGTACTTC. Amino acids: CASLRGGPGDYEQYF.

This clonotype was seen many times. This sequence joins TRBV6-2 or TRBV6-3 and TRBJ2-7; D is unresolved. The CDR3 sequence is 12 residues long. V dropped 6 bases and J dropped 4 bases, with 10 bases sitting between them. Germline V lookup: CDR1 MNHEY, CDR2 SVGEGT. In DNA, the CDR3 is TGTGCCAGCAGCCCCCTCTTATACGAGCAGTACTTC. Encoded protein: CASSPLLYEQYF.

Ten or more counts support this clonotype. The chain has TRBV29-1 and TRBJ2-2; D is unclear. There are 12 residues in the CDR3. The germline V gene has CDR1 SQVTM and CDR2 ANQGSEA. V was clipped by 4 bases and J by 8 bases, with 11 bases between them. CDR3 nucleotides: TGCAGCGTTGTTCGGTCCCAGGGGGAGCTGTTTTTT. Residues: CSVVRSQGELFF.

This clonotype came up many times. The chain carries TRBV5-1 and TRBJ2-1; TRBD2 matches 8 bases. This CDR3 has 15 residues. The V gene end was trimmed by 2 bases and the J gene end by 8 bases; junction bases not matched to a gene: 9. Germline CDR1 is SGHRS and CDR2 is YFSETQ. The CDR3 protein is CASSFPGGPLDEQFF. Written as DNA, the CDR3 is TGCGCCAGCAGCTTCCCGGGAGGGCCTCTTGATGAGCAGTTCTTC. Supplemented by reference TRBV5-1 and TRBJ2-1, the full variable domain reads KAGVTQTPRYLIKTRGQQVTLSCSPISGHRSVSWYQQTPGQGLQFLFEYFSETQRNKGNFPGRFSGRQFSNSRSEMNVSTLELGDSALYLCASSFPGGPLDEQFFGPGTRLTVL.

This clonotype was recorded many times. CDR3: CSAKQGFQETQYF. DNA of the CDR3: TGCAGTGCCAAACAGGGGTTCCAAGAGACCCAGTACTTC. The rearrangement joins TRBV20-1 to TRBJ2-5; TRBD1 matches at 7 bases. The trim removed 6 bases at V and 1 base at J, leaving 5 bases unmatched. The CDR3 consists of 13 residues. Germline V gene data show CDR1 as DFQATT and CDR2 as SNEGSKA (reference sequence).

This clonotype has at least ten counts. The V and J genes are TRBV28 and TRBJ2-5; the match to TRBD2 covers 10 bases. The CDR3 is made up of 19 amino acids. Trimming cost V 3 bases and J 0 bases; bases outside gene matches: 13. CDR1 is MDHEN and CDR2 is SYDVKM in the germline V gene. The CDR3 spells CASSFPVSTSGLDQETQYF. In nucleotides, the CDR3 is TGTGCCAGCAGTTTCCCGGTTTCGACTAGCGGGCTAGACCAAGAGACCCAGTACTTC.

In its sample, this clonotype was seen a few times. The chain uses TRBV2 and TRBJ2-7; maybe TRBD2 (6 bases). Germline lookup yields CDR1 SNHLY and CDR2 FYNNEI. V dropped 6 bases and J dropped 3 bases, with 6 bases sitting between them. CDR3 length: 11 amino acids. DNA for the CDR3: TGTGCCAGCAGGCGGGGCTACGAGCAGTACTTC. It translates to CASRRGYEQYF.